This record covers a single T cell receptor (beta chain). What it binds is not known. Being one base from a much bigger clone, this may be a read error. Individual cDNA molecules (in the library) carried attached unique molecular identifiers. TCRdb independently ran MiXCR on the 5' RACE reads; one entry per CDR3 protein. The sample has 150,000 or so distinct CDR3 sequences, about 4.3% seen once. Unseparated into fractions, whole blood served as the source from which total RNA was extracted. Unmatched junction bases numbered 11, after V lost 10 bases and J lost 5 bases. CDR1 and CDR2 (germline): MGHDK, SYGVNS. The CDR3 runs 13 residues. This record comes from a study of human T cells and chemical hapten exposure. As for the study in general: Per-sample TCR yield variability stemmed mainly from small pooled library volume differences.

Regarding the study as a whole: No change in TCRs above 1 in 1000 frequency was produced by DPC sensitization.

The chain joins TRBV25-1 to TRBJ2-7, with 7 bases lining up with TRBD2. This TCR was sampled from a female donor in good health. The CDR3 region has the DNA TGTGCCACCAACGGGGAGGGTAAGGACGAGCAGTACTTC. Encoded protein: CATNGEGKDEQYF.